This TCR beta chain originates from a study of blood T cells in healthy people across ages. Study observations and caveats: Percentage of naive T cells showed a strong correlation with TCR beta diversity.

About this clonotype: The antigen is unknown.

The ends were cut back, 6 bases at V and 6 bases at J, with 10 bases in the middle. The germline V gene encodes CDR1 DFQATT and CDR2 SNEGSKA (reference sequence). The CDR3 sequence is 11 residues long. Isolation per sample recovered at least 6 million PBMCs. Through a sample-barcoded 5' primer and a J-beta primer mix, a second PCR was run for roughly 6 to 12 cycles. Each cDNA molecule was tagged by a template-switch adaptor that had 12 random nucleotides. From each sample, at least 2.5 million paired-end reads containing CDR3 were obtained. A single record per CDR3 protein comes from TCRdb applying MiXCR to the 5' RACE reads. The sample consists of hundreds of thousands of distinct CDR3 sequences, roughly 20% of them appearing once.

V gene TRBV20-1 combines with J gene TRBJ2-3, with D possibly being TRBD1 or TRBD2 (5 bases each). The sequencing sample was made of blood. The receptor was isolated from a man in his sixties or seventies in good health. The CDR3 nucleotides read TGCAGTGCCCGAGGGGTGGATACGCAGTATTTT. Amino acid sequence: CSARGVDTQYF.